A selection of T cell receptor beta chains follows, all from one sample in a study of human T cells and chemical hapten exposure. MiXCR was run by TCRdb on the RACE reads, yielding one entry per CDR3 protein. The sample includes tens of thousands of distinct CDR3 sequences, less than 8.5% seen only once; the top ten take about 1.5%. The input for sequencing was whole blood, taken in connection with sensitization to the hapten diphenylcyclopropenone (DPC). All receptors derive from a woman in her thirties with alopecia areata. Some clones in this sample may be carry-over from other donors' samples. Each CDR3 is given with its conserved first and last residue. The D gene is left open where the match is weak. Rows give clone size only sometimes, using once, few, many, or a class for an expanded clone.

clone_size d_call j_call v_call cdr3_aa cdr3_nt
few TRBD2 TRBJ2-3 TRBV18 CASSPYRPGLATDTQYF TGTGCCAGCTCACCGTATCGACCGGGACTAGCCACAGATACGCAGTATTTT
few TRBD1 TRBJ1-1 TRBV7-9 CASSLDRGETEAFF TGTGCCAGCAGCTTAGACAGGGGAGAAACTGAAGCTTTCTTT
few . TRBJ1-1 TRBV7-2 CASSFRVAIGTEAFF TGTGCCAGCAGCTTCCGGGTTGCGATAGGCACTGAAGCTTTCTTT
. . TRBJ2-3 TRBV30 CAWSGLSAQYF TGTGCCTGGAGTGGTCTCTCAGCGCAGTATTTT
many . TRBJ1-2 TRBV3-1 CASSRQDNYGYTF TGTGCCAGCAGCCGACAGGACAACTATGGCTACACCTTC
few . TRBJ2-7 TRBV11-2 CASSLGGSLTYEQYF TGTGCCAGCAGCTTAGGGGGTAGTCTTACCTACGAGCAGTACTTC
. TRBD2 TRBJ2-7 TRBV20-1 CSAGLAGVYEQYF TGCAGTGCCGGACTAGCGGGGGTATACGAGCAGTACTTC
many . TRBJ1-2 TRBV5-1 CASSLTGTNYGYTF TGCGCCAGCAGCTTGACGGGTACTAACTATGGCTACACCTTC
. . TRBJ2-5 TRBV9 CASSVDEGEEAETQYF TGTGCCAGCAGCGTAGACGAGGGGGAGGAAGCGGAGACCCAGTACTTC
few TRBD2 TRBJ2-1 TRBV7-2 CASSLAGGAEFF TGTGCCAGCAGCTTAGCCGGGGGGGCGGAGTTCTTC